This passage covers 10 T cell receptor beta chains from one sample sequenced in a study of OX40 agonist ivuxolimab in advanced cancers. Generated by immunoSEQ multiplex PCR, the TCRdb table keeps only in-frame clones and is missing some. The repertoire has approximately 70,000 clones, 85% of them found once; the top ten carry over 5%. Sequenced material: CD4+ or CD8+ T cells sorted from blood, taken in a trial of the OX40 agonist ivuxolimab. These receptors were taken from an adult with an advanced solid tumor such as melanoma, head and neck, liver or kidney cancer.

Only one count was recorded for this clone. The chain's CDR3 is CASRAGLSLEQYF. CDR3 nucleotide sequence: TGTGCCAGCAGGGCGGGACTGTCCTTAGAGCAGTACTTC. J is TRBJ2-7 and V is TRBV28; possibly TRBD2 for D (6 bases). The V gene lost 6 bases and the J gene lost 7 bases, with 16 bases spanning the gap. Germline CDR1 reads MDHEN; CDR2 reads SYDVKM. This CDR3 contains 13 residues.

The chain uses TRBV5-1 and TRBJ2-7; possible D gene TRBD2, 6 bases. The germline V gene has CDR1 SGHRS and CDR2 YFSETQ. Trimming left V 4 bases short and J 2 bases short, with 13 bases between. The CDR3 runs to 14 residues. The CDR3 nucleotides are TGCGCCAGCAGCGTGGCGGGACTCACCTACGAGCAGTACTTC. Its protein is CASSVAGLTYEQYF.

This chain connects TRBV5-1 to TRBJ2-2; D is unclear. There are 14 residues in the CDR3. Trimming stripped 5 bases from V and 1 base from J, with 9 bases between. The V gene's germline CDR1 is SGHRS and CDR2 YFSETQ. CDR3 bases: TGCGCCAGCAGGAGTACCATGAACACCGGGGAGCTGTTTTTT. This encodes CASRSTMNTGELFF. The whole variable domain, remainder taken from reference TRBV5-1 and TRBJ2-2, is KAGVTQTPRYLIKTRGQQVTLSCSPISGHRSVSWYQQTPGQGLQFLFEYFSETQRNKGNFPGRFSGRQFSNSRSEMNVSTLELGDSALYLCASRSTMNTGELFFGEGSRLTVL.

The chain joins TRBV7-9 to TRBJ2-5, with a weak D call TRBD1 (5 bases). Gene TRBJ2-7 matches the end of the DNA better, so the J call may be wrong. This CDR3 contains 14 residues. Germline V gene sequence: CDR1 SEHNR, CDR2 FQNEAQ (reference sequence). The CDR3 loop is CASTSTARSYEQYF. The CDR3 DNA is TGTGCCAGCACCTCGACAGCCCGCTCCTACGAGCAGTACTTC.

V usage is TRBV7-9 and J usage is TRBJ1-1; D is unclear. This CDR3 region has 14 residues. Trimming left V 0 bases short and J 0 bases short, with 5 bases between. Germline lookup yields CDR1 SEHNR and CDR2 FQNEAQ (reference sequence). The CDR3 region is CASSLAVLNTEAFF. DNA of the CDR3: TGTGCCAGCAGCTTAGCCGTCTTGAACACTGAAGCTTTCTTT.

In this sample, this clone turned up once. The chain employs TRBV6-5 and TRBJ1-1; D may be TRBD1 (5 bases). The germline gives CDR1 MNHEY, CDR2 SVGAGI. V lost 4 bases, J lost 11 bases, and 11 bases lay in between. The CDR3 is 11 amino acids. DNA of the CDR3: TGTGCCAGCAGTTTCTCAGGGTTGGCTTTCTTT. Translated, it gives CASSFSGLAFF.

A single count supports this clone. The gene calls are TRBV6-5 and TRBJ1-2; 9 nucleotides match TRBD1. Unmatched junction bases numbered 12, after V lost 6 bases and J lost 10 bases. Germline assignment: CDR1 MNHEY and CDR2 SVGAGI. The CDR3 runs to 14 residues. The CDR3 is CASRKPGQGGDYTF. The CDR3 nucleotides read TGTGCCAGCAGAAAGCCGGGACAGGGAGGAGACTACACCTTC.

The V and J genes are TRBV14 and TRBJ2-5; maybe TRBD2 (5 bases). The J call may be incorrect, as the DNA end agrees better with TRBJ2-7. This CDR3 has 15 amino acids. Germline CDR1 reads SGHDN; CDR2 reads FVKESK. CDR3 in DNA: TGTGCCAGCAGCCACCTAGCCCGAAGCTCCTACGAGCAGTACTTC. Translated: CASSHLARSSYEQYF.

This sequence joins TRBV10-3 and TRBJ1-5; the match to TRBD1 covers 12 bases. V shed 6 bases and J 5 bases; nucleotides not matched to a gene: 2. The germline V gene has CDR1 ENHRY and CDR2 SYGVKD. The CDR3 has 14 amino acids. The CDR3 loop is CAISGTGGYQPQHF. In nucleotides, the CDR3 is TGTGCCATCAGCGGGACAGGGGGCTATCAGCCCCAGCATTTT.

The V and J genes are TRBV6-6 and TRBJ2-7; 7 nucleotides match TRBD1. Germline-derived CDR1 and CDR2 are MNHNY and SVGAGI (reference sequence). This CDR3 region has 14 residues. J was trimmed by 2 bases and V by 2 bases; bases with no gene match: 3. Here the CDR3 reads CASSYGDRAYEQYF. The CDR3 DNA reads TGTGCCAGCAGTTACGGGGACAGAGCCTACGAGCAGTACTTC.